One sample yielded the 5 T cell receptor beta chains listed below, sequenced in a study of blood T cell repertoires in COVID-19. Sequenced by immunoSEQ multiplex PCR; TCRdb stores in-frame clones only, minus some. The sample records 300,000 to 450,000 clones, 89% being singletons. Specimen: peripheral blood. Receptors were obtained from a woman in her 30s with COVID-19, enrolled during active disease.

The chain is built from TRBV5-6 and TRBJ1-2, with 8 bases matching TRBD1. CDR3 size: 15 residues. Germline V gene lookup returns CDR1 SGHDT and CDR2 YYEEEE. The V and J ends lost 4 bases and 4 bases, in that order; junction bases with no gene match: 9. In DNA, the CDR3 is TGTGCCAGCAGCCCAGGACAGGGTGTTATCTATGGCTACACCTTC. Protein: CASSPGQGVIYGYTF.

CDR3 loop: CSVRGASGSRANTGELFF. The CDR3 DNA sequence: TGCAGCGTGAGGGGGGCTAGCGGGAGCCGGGCGAACACCGGGGAGCTGTTTTTT. This chain links TRBV29-1 with TRBJ2-2; TRBD2 agrees at 10 bases. Unmatched junction bases numbered 13, after V lost 6 bases and J lost 0 bases. This CDR3 is 18 amino acids long. CDR1 is SQVTM, CDR2 ANQGSEA, per germline.

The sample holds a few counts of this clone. The CDR3 is CASSFRRDNPGYTF. CDR3 bases: TGTGCCAGTAGTTTCCGCCGGGACAACCCTGGCTACACCTTC. The chain joins TRBV19 to TRBJ1-2; D possibly corresponds to TRBD1 (6 bases). Germline lookup yields CDR1 LNHDA and CDR2 SQIVND (reference sequence). The CDR3 spans 14 residues. V was shortened by 5 bases and J by 7 bases, with 17 bases between the two germline ends.

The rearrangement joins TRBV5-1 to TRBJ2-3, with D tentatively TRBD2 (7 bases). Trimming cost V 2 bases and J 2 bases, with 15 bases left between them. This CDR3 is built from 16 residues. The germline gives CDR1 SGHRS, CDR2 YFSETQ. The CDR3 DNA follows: TGCGCCAGCAGCTTCCGGGGAGGGGGGATCACAGATACGCAGTATTTT. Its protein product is CASSFRGGGITDTQYF.

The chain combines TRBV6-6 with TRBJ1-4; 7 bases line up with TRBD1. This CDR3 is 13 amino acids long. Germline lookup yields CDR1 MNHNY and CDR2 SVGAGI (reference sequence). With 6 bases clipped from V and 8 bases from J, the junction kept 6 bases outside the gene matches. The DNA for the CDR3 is TGTGCCAGCAGAAACAGGGGTGGCGAAAAACTGTTTTTT. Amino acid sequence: CASRNRGGEKLFF.